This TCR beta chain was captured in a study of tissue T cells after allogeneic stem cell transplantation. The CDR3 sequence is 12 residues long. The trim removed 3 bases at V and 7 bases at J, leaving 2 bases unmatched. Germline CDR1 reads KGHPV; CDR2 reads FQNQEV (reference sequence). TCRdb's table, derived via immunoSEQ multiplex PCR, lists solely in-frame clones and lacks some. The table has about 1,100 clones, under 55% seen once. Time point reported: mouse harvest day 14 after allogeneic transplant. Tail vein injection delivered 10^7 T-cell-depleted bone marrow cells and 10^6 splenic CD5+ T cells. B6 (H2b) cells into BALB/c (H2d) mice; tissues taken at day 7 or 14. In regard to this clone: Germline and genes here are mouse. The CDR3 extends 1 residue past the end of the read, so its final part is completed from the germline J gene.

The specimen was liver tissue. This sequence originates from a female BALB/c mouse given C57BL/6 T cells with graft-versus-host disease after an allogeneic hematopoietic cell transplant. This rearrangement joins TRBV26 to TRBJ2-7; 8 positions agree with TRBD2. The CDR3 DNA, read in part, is TGTGCCAGCAGTCTCTGGGGGGAGGAACAGTAC. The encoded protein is CASSLWGEEQY. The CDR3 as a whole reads CASSLWGEEQYF.